The next 30 T cell receptor beta chains were all read from a single sample in a study of Ad26.COV2.S vaccination and SARS-CoV-2 variants. Profiling relied on immunoSEQ multiplex PCR, and the TCRdb table lists in-frame clones only, not all of them. Here the sample spans more than 85,000 clones, around 80% being singletons. Source: peripheral blood, taken after recovery from COVID-19. Source of these receptors: a human donor who had recovered from COVID-19.

The CDR3 DNA reads as TGCGCCAGCAGCCAAGCCCCAAGCGCGCACGAGCAGTACTTC. Amino acids: CASSQAPSAHEQYF. The chain uses TRBV4-3 and TRBJ2-7; no firm D call. The CDR3 sequence is 14 residues long. With 1 base removed from V and 5 bases from J, the gap between germline ends came to 12 bases. From germline, CDR1 is LGHNA and CDR2 YSLEER.

This clone was picked up a small number of times. V and J are TRBV2 and TRBJ1-1, with D perhaps TRBD1 (6 bases). The CDR3 has 15 residues. Germline-derived CDR1 and CDR2 are SNHLY and FYNNEI. With 2 bases removed from V and 1 base from J, the gap between germline ends came to 11 bases. The CDR3, as DNA: TGTGCCAGCAGTGAAAGGACAGCCCCGAACACTGAAGCTTTCTTT. It yields the protein CASSERTAPNTEAFF.

Comment on this clone: It is likely a read error: a sequence one base away is far more abundant. The rearrangement uses TRBV3-1 (or the pseudogene TRBV3-2) and TRBJ1-1; D uncertain. Germline lookup yields CDR1 LGHDT and CDR2 YNNKEL (reference sequence). Trimming took 3 bases from V and 1 from J, leaving 6 bases between them. This CDR3 has 13 amino acids. In DNA, the CDR3 is TGTGCCAGCAGCCAGGGAGGGAACACTGAAGCTTTCTTT. Translating gives CASSQGGNTEAFF.

The V call is TRBV13, the J call TRBJ2-5; D unresolved. The CDR3 has 14 residues. V gave up 2 bases and J gave up 0 bases, with 7 bases separating them. CDR1 and CDR2 (germline): PRHDT, FYEKMQ (reference sequence). The CDR3 sequence: CASSLKGHQETQYF. CDR3 in DNA: TGTGCCAGCAGCTTAAAGGGTCACCAAGAGACCCAGTACTTC.

The chain uses TRBV24-1 and TRBJ2-2; tentative D call: TRBD1 (5 bases). This CDR3 is 15 amino acids long. V was trimmed by 4 bases and J by 7 bases, leaving 15 bases between them. Looked up from germline, CDR1 is KGHDR and CDR2 is SFDVKD. DNA of the CDR3: TGTGCCACCAGTGACACTTTCGACAGTTACGGGGAGCTGTTTTTT. The encoded protein is CATSDTFDSYGELFF.

The chain has TRBV2 and TRBJ1-1, with no clear D. The CDR3 contains 12 residues. Trimming removed 4 bases at V and 4 bases at J, with 7 bases between. CDR1 is SNHLY and CDR2 is FYNNEI in the germline V gene. CDR3 nucleotide sequence: TGTGCCAGCAGTGGAGCGGGCACTGAAGCTTTCTTT. As protein: CASSGAGTEAFF. Using reference TRBV2 and TRBJ1-1 for the parts outside the CDR3, the full variable domain is EPEVTQTPSHQVTQMGQEVILRCVPISNHLYFYWYRQILGQKVEFLVSFYNNEISEKSEIFDDQFSVERPDGSNFTLKIRSTKLEDSAMYFCASSGAGTEAFFGQGTRLTVV.

The CDR3 region has the DNA TGTGCCACCAGCAGAGAGATACAGGGGCGGACCCAGTACTTC. Amino acid sequence: CATSREIQGRTQYF. The V gene is TRBV15, the J gene TRBJ2-5, with 7 bases identical to TRBD1. After removal of 0 bases from V and 7 bases from J, the junction contained 5 bases not matched to a gene. This CDR3 is built from 14 residues. Germline V gene sequence: CDR1 LNHNV, CDR2 YYDKDF (reference sequence).

The J gene is TRBJ1-1, the V gene TRBV28, with a tentative D call TRBD1 (6 bases). Germline V gene lookup returns CDR1 MDHEN and CDR2 SYDVKM. V was shortened by 5 bases and J by 0 bases, with 19 bases between the two germline ends. This CDR3 has 17 amino acids. The CDR3 loop reads CASSPRGGDGLNTEAFF. The CDR3 DNA is TGTGCCAGCAGTCCGAGGGGGGGTGATGGCTTGAACACTGAAGCTTTCTTT. Full variable domain (rest looked up from reference TRBV28 and TRBJ1-1): DVKVTQSSRYLVKRTGEKVFLECVQDMDHENMFWYRQDPGLGLRLIYFSYDVKMKEKGDIPEGYSVSREKKERFSLILESASTNQTSMYLCASSPRGGDGLNTEAFFGQGTRLTVV.

This clone was seen a single time. The V call is TRBV14, the J call TRBJ1-5; D is unclear. The V end was cut by 1 base, the J end by 6 bases, with 7 bases between. Per germline, CDR1 SGHDN and CDR2 FVKESK. The CDR3 has 13 residues. Here the CDR3 reads CASSQGWGQPQHF. Here the CDR3 DNA reads TGTGCCAGCAGCCAAGGTTGGGGTCAGCCCCAGCATTTT.

The gene calls are TRBV2 and TRBJ2-5; 7 bases are shared with TRBD2. The V segment lost 4 bases and the J segment 13 bases; nucleotides outside the gene matches: 6. The CDR3 is made up of 11 amino acids. CDR1 is SNHLY, CDR2 FYNNEI, per germline. The CDR3 is CASSATGLTYF. For the CDR3, the DNA is TGTGCCAGCAGTGCCACGGGACTAACGTACTTC.

The V and J genes are TRBV9 and TRBJ2-1; maybe TRBD1 (5 bases). The length of the CDR3 is 16 residues. The V end was cut by 1 base, the J end by 7 bases, with 18 bases between. Germline V gives CDR1 SGDLS, CDR2 YYNGEE. The DNA of the CDR3 is TGTGCCAGCAGCGTAAGCGCCAGGGCGATTAGAAATGAGCAGTTCTTC. It encodes CASSVSARAIRNEQFF.

The chain recombines TRBV5-1 with TRBJ2-7; 7 bases are a match to TRBD1. This CDR3 has 12 residues. The germline V gene has CDR1 SGHRS and CDR2 YFSETQ. J was trimmed by 5 bases and V by 2 bases; bases with no gene match: 1. The DNA for the CDR3 is TGCGCCAGCAGCTTCGGGACAGACGAGCAGTACTTC. The encoded protein is CASSFGTDEQYF.

V gene TRBV11-2 combines with J gene TRBJ1-4; 7 nucleotides match TRBD1. Germline values: CDR1 SGHAT, CDR2 FQNNGV. The J segment lost 7 bases and the V segment lost 6 bases, leaving 5 bases of the junction unmatched. The CDR3 extends over 13 amino acids. CDR3 residues: CASSSQGSEKLFF. CDR3 sequence (DNA): TGTGCCAGCAGTTCACAGGGGTCTGAAAAACTGTTTTTT. Filled out from reference TRBV11-2 and TRBJ1-4, the complete variable domain reads EAGVAQSPRYKIIEKRQSVAFWCNPISGHATLYWYQQILGQGPKLLIQFQNNGVVDDSQLPKDRFSAERLKGVDSTLKIQPAKLEDSAVYLCASSSQGSEKLFFGSGTQLSVL.

This chain uses TRBV7-2 with TRBJ2-5; 14 bases align to TRBD2. This CDR3 spans 18 amino acids. Per the germline V gene, CDR1 is SGHTA and CDR2 is FQGNSA. V was clipped by 5 bases and J by 4 bases; unmatched bases: 12. The CDR3 region has the DNA TGTGCCAGCAGCCCGAGACTAGCGGGGGGGCCCCTCGTAGAGACCCAGTACTTC. Translated, it gives CASSPRLAGGPLVETQYF. The entire variable domain, with the rest obtained from reference TRBV7-2 and TRBJ2-5, is as follows: GAGVSQSPSNKVTEKGKDVELRCDPISGHTALYWYRQSLGQGLEFLIYFQGNSAPDKSGLPSDRFSAERTGGSVSTLTIQRTQQEDSAVYLCASSPRLAGGPLVETQYFGPGTRLLVL.

A note on this clone: At the DNA level, this CDR3 is encoded by other sequences in the same sample as well. This chain connects TRBV12-3 or TRBV12-4 to TRBJ2-7; TRBD1 is a possible D gene (6 bases). The CDR3 totals 13 residues. Between the trimmed V and J ends, which lost 3 bases and 1 base, there was a span of 7 bases. CDR3 sequence: CASSLGASYEQYF. CDR3 in DNA: TGTGCCAGCAGTTTGGGGGCTTCCTACGAGCAGTACTTC.

V is TRBV5-4 and J is TRBJ2-7, with 9 nucleotides matching TRBD1. The junction had 6 bases not matched to a gene; V was cut back by 4 bases and J by 4 bases. In germline, CDR1 is SGHNT, CDR2 YYREEE (reference sequence). This CDR3 comprises 14 residues. CDR3 in DNA: TGTGCCAGCAGCCCTGACAGGGGGGCTTACGAGCAGTACTTC. It encodes CASSPDRGAYEQYF.

The chain is built from TRBV6-1 and TRBJ2-2; tentative D call: TRBD2 (7 bases). V lost 1 base, J lost 2 bases, and 14 bases lay in between. Germline V CDR1 and CDR2: MNHNS, SASEGT. The CDR3 extends over 17 amino acids. The CDR3 nucleotides read TGTGCCAGCAGTGAAGGGAGGGGGGGCGGAAACACCGGGGAGCTGTTTTTT. It is translated as CASSEGRGGGNTGELFF.

The chain employs TRBV5-5 and TRBJ2-3; 11 bases fit TRBD2. The CDR3 is made up of 16 amino acids. Germline assignment: CDR1 SGHKS and CDR2 YYEKEE (reference sequence). Losses at the gene ends were 2 bases for V and 2 bases for J; bases not matched to a gene: 4. CDR3 residues: CASSLLAGVVTDTQYF. CDR3 DNA: TGTGCCAGCAGCTTACTAGCGGGGGTAGTCACAGATACGCAGTATTTT.

The genes are TRBV7-9 and TRBJ2-5; D is unresolved. Per the germline V gene, CDR1 is SEHNR and CDR2 is FQNEAQ (reference sequence). The CDR3 is 13 residues long. V lost 1 base to trimming and J lost 5 bases, with 8 bases between them. CDR3 bases: TGTGCCAGCAGCTTAGAAGTTTTGGAGACCCAGTACTTC. Amino acid sequence: CASSLEVLETQYF.

The gene calls are TRBV7-9 and TRBJ2-7, with TRBD1 as a possible D gene (6 bases). The CDR3 covers 13 residues. Trimming pared 3 bases from V and 3 bases from J, leaving 9 bases between. The germline gives CDR1 SEHNR, CDR2 FQNEAQ (reference sequence). The CDR3 DNA reads as TGTGCCAGCAGCTTTTTCAGGGGCTACGAGCAGTACTTC. This encodes CASSFFRGYEQYF. Drawing the rest from reference TRBV7-9 and TRBJ2-7, the complete variable domain is DTGVSQNPRHKITKRGQNVTFRCDPISEHNRLYWYRQTLGQGPEFLTYFQNEAQLEKSRLLSDRFSAERPKGSFSTLEIQRTEQGDSAMYLCASSFFRGYEQYFGPGTRLTVT.

This clone has only one observation. The V call is TRBV28, the J call TRBJ1-5; D is ambiguous. This CDR3 comprises 15 residues. Trimming cost V 6 bases and J 0 bases, with 12 bases left between them. The germline V gene has CDR1 MDHEN and CDR2 SYDVKM. The DNA for the CDR3 is TGTGCCAGCAGGGCGGGAGGACTTAGCAATCAGCCCCAGCATTTT. It encodes CASRAGGLSNQPQHF.

This chain uses TRBV19 with TRBJ1-6; TRBD1 matches at 9 bases. Trimming took 3 bases from V and 8 from J; bases not matched to a gene: 5. Germline CDR1 is LNHDA and CDR2 is SQIVND (reference sequence). The CDR3 has 15 residues. CDR3: CASSISRTGDSPLHF. In nucleotides, the CDR3 is TGTGCCAGTAGTATCTCCCGGACAGGGGATTCACCCCTCCACTTT.

The V and J genes are TRBV2 and TRBJ1-5; 11 bases are shared with TRBD1. There are 17 residues in the CDR3. V dropped 4 bases and J dropped 6; count of bases not matched to a gene: 11. Looked up from germline, CDR1 is SNHLY and CDR2 is FYNNEI. This CDR3 reads CASSVIPGQGAAQPQHF. Written as DNA, the CDR3 is TGTGCCAGCAGTGTTATCCCCGGACAGGGGGCCGCTCAGCCCCAGCATTTT.

DNA for the CDR3: TGTGCCAGCAGTGACAGGGCTCACGGGGCCGATACGCAGTATTTT. This codes for CASSDRAHGADTQYF. The V gene is TRBV6-2 or TRBV6-3, the J gene TRBJ2-3, with 7 bases aligning to TRBD1. J was trimmed by 6 bases and V by 5 bases; bases with no gene match: 11. Per the germline V gene, CDR1 is MNHEY and CDR2 is SVGEGT. The CDR3 consists of 15 residues.

The CDR3 spells CASSGENTGELFF. CDR3 bases: TGTGCCAGCAGTGGGGAGAACACCGGGGAGCTGTTTTTT. The chain joins TRBV27 to TRBJ2-2; D uncertain. The germline V gene encodes CDR1 MNHEY and CDR2 SMNVEV (reference sequence). Trimming removed 5 bases at V and 1 base at J, with 5 bases between. CDR3 size: 13 residues.

The genes are TRBV3-1 (or the pseudogene TRBV3-2) and TRBJ2-5; 8 nucleotides match TRBD1. V trimming: 4 bases; J trimming: 4 bases; junction bases outside the gene matches: 2. This CDR3 contains 13 residues. Germline values: CDR1 LGHDT, CDR2 YNNKEL (reference sequence). For the CDR3, the DNA is TGTGCCAGCAGCCGCGGACAGGGAGAGACCCAGTACTTC. Encoded protein: CASSRGQGETQYF.

The genes are TRBV28 and TRBJ1-1; D uncertain. Germline lookup yields CDR1 MDHEN and CDR2 SYDVKM. The length of the CDR3 is 12 residues. V lost 6 bases and J lost 5, with 10 bases in between. CDR3 sequence: CASSPPRTEAFF. The CDR3 DNA is TGTGCCAGCAGCCCCCCTCGGACTGAAGCTTTCTTT.

This clone was counted a few times. The V call is TRBV10-2, the J call TRBJ1-5, with D perhaps TRBD1 (5 bases). The germline CDR1 and CDR2 sequences are WSHSY and SAAADI. This CDR3 contains 15 residues. V gave up 6 bases and J gave up 4 bases, with 16 bases separating them. CDR3 residues: CASSWGTGGNQPQHF. The CDR3 nucleotides read TGCGCCAGCAGCTGGGGGACCGGTGGGAATCAGCCCCAGCATTTT.

V gene TRBV7-2 combines with J gene TRBJ2-1; 7 bases line up with TRBD1. Germline V gene data show CDR1 as SGHTA and CDR2 as FQGNSA. After removal of 2 bases from V and 6 bases from J, the junction contained 4 bases not matched to a gene. CDR3 length equals 14 residues. The CDR3 coding sequence is TGTGCCAGCAGCTTACGACAGGGTGGCAATGAGCAGTTCTTC. Amino acid sequence: CASSLRQGGNEQFF.

The chain has TRBV1 and TRBJ2-7. TRBV1 is given as a pseudogene. The CDR3 has 12 amino acids. CDR3 protein: CTSIIPDAEQYF. As DNA, the CDR3 is TGCACCAGCATCATTCCCGATGCCGAGCAGTACTTC.